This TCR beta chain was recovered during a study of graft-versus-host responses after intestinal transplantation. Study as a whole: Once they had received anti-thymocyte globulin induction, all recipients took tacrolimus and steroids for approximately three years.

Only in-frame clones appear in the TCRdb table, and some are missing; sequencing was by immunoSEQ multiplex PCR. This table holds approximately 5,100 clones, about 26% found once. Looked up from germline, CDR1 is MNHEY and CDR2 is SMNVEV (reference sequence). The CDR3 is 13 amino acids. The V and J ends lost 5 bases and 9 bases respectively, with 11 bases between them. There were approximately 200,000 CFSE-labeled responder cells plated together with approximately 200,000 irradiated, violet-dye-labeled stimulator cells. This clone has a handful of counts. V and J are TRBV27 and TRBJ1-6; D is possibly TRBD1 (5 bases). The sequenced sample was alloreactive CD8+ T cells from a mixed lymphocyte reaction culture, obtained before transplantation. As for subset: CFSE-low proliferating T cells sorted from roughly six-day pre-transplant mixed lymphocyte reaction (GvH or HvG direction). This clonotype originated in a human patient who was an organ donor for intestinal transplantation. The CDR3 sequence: CASSITGTSPLHF. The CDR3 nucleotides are TGTGCCAGCAGTATCACAGGAACTTCACCCCTCCACTTT.